A selection of T cell receptor beta chains follows, all from one sample in a study of shared clonotypes between healthy human individuals. Libraries were prepared by immunoSEQ multiplex PCR; TCRdb keeps only in-frame clonotypes and omits some of them. The sample lists about 1.1 million clones, about 84% occurring once. Sequenced input: memory CD4+ T cells from PBMCs. The receptors were gathered from a man aged 18 to 35 in good health. Some clones in this sample may be carry-over from other donors' samples. CDR3s include the opening cysteine and the closing phenylalanine or tryptophan. D genes are given only for firm matches. Clone size is given for some rows only: seen once, a few or many times, or a class if the clone is expanded.

12	TRBV6-6	.	.	TRBJ2-7	TGTGCCAGCAGTTCTCGACAGGACGAGCAGTACTTC	CASSSRQDEQYF
13	TRBV28	.	TRBD1	TRBJ1-6	TGTGCCAGCAGAGGACAGGGGGACTCACCCCTCCACTTT	CASRGQGDSPLHF
15	TRBV2	.	TRBD1	TRBJ1-4	TGTGCCAGCAGTGAAAGTGGGACAGGGGATGAAAAACTGTTTTTT	CASSESGTGDEKLFF
12	TRBV5-4	.	.	TRBJ2-5	TGTGCCAGCAGCAAGGGGGGAGGGACCCAGTACTTC	CASSKGGGTQYF
15	TRBV21-1	once	.	TRBJ2-5	TGTGCCAGCAGCAAAAAGGGACTCCTTGAAGAGACCCAGTACTTC	CASSKKGLLEETQYF
15	TRBV7-9	.	.	TRBJ1-4	TGTGCCAGCAGCGTCGGATCCATGGGTAATGAAAAACTGTTTTTT	CASSVGSMGNEKLFF
12	TRBV6-6	.	.	TRBJ2-3	TGTGCCAGCAGTTACGAGGTGGATACGCAGTATTTT	CASSYEVDTQYF
16	TRBV5-1	.	TRBD2	TRBJ2-5	TGCGCCAGCAGCTTGGGACTAGCGGGAGGCAGGGAGACCCAGTACTTC	CASSLGLAGGRETQYF
15	TRBV19	.	.	TRBJ2-7	TGTGCCAGTAGCCCCCCGGGAGTTGGGGCCTACGAGCAGTACTTC	CASSPPGVGAYEQYF
14	TRBV9	many	.	TRBJ2-6	TGTGCCAGCAGCGCCCTAGGGGGGACCAACGTCCTGACTTTC	CASSALGGTNVLTF
16	TRBV6-1	.	.	TRBJ1-5	TGTGCCAGCAGTGAGCGGCAGGGGTTTAGCAATCAGCCCCAGCATTTT	CASSERQGFSNQPQHF
15	TRBV11-2	.	.	TRBJ2-2	TGTGCCAGCAGCATCATCCGAGGGCGGGTCGGGGAGCTGTTTTTT	CASSIIRGRVGELFF
19	TRBV10-1	few	TRBD2	TRBJ2-6	TGCGCCAGCAGGAGAACTAGCGGGAGGGCCCTATCGGGGGCCAACGTCCTGACTTTC	CASRRTSGRALSGANVLTF
15	TRBV10-3	.	.	TRBJ2-1	TGTGCCATCAGTGAGTCCTACGTAGGTTACAATGAGCAGTTCTTC	CAISESYVGYNEQFF
11	TRBV29-1	.	.	TRBJ1-1	TGCAGCGTTGGGATGCTCTCCGAAGCTTTCTTT	CSVGMLSEAFF